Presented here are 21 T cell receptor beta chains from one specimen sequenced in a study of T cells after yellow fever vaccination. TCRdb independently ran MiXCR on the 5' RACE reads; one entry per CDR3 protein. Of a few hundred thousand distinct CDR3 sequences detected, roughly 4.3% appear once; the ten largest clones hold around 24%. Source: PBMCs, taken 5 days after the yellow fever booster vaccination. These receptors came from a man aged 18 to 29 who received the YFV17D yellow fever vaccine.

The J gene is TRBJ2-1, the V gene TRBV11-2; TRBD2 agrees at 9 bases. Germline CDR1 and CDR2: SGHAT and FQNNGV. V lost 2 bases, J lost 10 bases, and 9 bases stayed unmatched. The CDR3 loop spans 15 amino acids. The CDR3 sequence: CASSLLRGGLGEQFF. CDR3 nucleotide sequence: TGTGCCAGCAGCTTATTGCGGGGGGGCCTAGGCGAGCAGTTCTTC.

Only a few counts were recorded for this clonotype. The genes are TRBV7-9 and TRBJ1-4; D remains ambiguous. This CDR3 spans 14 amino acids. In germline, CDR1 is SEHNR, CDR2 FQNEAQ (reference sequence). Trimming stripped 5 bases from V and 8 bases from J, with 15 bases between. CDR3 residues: CASSQVRSKEKLFF. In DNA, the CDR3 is TGTGCCAGCAGCCAAGTCCGCTCGAAGGAAAAACTGTTTTTT.

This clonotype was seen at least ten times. CDR3 DNA: TGTGCCAGCAGCTTCGGTATGTTGGGGACTGAAGCTTTCTTT. Protein: CASSFGMLGTEAFF. The rearrangement joins TRBV5-5 to TRBJ1-1; D is ambiguous. Trimming took off 2 bases at V and 5 bases at J, with 13 bases between the two ends. Germline V gene lookup returns CDR1 SGHKS and CDR2 YYEKEE (reference sequence). The CDR3 runs to 14 residues.

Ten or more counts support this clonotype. Written as DNA, the CDR3 is TGTGCCAGCAGTTTGGGACTGACCTACGAGCAGTACTTC. Protein sequence: CASSLGLTYEQYF. The chain is built from TRBV12-3 or TRBV12-4 and TRBJ2-7, with D perhaps matching TRBD2 (6 bases). The V and J ends lost 3 bases and 2 bases respectively, with 8 bases between them. CDR3 length: 13 residues.

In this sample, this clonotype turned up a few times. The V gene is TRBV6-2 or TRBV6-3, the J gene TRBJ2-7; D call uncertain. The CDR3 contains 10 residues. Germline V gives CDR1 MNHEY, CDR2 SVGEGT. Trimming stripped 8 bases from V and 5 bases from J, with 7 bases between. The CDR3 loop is CASGNNEQYF. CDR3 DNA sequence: TGTGCCAGCGGCAACAACGAGCAGTACTTC.

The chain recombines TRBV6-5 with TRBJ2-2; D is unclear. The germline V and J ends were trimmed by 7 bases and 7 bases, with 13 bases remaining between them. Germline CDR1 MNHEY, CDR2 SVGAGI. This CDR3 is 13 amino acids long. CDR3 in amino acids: CASTLRMSGELFF. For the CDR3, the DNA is TGTGCCAGCACCCTGAGGATGAGCGGGGAGCTGTTTTTT.

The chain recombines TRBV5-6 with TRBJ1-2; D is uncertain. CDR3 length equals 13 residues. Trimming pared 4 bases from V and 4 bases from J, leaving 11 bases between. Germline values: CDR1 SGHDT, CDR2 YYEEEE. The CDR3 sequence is CASSRDLLYGYTF. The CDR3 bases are TGTGCCAGCAGCCGAGACCTCCTCTATGGCTACACCTTC.

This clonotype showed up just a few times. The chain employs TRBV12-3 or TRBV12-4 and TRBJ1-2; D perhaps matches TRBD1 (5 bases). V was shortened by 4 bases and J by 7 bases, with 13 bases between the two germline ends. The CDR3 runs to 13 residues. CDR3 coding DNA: TGTGCCAGCAGTTCCCGGGGGACTATTGGCTACACCTTC. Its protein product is CASSSRGTIGYTF.

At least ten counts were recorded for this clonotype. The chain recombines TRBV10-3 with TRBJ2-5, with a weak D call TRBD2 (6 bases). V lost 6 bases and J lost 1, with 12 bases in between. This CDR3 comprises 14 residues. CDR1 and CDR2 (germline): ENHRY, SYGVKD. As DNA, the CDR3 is TGTGCCATCAGGGACGGGAGCGCCCAAGAGACCCAGTACTTC. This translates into CAIRDGSAQETQYF.

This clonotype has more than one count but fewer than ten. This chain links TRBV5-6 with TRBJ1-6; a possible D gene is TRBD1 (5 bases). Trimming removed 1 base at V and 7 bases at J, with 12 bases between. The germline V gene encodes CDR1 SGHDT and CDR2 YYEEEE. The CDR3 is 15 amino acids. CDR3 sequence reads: CASSLRGTGNSPLHF. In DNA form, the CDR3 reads TGTGCCAGCAGCTTGAGGGGAACTGGAAATTCACCCCTCCACTTT.

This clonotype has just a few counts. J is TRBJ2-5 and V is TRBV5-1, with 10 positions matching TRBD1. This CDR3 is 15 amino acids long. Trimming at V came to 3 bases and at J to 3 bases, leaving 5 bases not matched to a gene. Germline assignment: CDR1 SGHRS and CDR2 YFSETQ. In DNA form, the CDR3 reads TGCGCCAGCAGCTCCTCCGGGACAGGGGAAGAGACCCAGTACTTC. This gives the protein CASSSSGTGEETQYF. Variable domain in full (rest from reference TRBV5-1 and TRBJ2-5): KAGVTQTPRYLIKTRGQQVTLSCSPISGHRSVSWYQQTPGQGLQFLFEYFSETQRNKGNFPGRFSGRQFSNSRSEMNVSTLELGDSALYLCASSSSGTGEETQYFGPGTRLLVL.

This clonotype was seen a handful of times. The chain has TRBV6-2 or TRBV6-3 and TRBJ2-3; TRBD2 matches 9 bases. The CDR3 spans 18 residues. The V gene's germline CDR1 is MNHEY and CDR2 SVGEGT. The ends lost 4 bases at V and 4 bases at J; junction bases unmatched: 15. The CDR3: CASSLVPGTSWFADTQYF. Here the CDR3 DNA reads TGTGCCAGCAGTTTGGTCCCCGGGACTAGCTGGTTCGCAGATACGCAGTATTTT.

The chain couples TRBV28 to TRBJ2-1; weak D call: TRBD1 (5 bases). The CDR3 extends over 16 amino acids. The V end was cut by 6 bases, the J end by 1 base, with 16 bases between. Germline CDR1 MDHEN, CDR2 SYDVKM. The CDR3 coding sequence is TGTGCCAGCAGCAAACAGGAATTCAAATCCTACAATGAGCAGTTCTTC. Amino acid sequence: CASSKQEFKSYNEQFF.

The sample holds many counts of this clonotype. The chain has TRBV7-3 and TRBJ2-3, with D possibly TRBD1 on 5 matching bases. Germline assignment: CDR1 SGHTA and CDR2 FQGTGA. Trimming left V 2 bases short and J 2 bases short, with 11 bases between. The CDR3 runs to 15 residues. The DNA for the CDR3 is TGTGCCAGCAGCTTATCCGGACAAATCACAGATACGCAGTATTTT. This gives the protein CASSLSGQITDTQYF. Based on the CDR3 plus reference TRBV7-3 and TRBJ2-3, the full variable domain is GAGVSQTPSNKVTEKGKYVELRCDPISGHTALYWYRQSLGQGPEFLIYFQGTGAADDSGLPNDRFFAVRPEGSVSTLKIQRTERGDSAVYLCASSLSGQITDTQYFGPGTRLTVL.

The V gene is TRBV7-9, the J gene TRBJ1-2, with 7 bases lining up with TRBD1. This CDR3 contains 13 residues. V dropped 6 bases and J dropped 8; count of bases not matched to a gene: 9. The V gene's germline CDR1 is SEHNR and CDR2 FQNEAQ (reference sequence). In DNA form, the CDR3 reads TGTGCCAGCAGTGACAGGGTGAAGGAAGGCTACACCTTC. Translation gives CASSDRVKEGYTF.

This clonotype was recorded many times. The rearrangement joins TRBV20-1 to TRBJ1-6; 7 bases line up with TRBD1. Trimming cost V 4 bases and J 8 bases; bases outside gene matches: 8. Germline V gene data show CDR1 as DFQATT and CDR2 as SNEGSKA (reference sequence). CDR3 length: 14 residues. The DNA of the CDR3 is TGCAGTGCTAACTCAGACAGGGCATATTCACCCCTCCACTTT. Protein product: CSANSDRAYSPLHF.

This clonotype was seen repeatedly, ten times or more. CDR3 in DNA: TGTGCCAGCAGCGGGGACAGGGGAAACACCATATATTTT. This encodes CASSGDRGNTIYF. The chain links TRBV5-5 to TRBJ1-3; 8 bases fit TRBD1. V lost 4 bases and J lost 4; bases outside the gene matches: 1. Germline V lookup: CDR1 SGHKS, CDR2 YYEKEE (reference sequence). The CDR3 has 13 residues.

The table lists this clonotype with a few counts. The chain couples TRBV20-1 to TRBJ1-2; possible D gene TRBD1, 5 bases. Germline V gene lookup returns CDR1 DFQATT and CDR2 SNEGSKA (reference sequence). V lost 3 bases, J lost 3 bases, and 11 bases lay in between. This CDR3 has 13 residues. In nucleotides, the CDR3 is TGCAGTGCTAGTGTAGGGGAGGACTATGGCTACACCTTC. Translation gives CSASVGEDYGYTF.

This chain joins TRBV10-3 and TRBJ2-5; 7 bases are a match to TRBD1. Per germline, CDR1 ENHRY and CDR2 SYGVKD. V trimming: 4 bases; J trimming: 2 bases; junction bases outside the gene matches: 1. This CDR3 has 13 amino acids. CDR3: CAISAGQQETQYF. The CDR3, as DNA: TGTGCCATCAGTGCGGGACAGCAAGAGACCCAGTACTTC.

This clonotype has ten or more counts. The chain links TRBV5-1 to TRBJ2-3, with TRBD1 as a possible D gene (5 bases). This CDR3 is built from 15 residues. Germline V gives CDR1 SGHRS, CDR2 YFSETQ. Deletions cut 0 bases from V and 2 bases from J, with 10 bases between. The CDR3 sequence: CASSLAQGFTDTQYF. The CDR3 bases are TGCGCCAGCAGCTTGGCCCAGGGCTTCACAGATACGCAGTATTTT.

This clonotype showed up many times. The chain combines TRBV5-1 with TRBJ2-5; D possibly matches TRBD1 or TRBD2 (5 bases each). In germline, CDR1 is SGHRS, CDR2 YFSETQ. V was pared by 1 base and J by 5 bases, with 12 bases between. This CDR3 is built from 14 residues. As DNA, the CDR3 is TGCGCCAGCAGCTTGTCCGGTGGGGGTGAGACCCAGTACTTC. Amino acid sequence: CASSLSGGGETQYF.